This T cell receptor beta chain was found in a study of shared clonotypes between healthy human individuals. The naive CD8 population came from CD45RO-negative cells selected for CCR7, without terminally differentiated effector memory CD45RA+ cells. Data came from immunoSEQ multiplex PCR; TCRdb stores just in-frame clones and leaves some out. The table has about 820,000 clones, 80% to 95% seen once. Per the germline V gene, CDR1 is SGHDT and CDR2 is YYEEEE. This CDR3 has 15 amino acids. The V and J ends lost 0 bases and 5 bases, in that order; junction bases with no gene match: 7. The source material was naive CD8+ T cells sorted from blood. The clonotype originates from a man under 40 in good health. This chain uses TRBV5-6 with TRBJ2-7; 8 bases match TRBD2. In DNA, the CDR3 is TGTGCCAGCAGCTTGGGGGGACTAGTATCCCACGAGCAGTACTTC. The encoded protein is CASSLGGLVSHEQYF.